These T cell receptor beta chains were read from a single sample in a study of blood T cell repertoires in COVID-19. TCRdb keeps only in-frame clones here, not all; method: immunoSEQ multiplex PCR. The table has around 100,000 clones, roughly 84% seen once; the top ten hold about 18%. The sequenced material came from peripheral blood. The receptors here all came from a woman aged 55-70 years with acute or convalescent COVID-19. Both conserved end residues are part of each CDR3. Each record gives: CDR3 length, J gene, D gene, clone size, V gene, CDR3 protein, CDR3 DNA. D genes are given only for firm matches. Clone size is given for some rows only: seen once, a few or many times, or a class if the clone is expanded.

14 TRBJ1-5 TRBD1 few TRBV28 CASSLLTGIQPQHF TGTGCCAGCAGTTTACTGACAGGGATTCAGCCCCAGCATTTT
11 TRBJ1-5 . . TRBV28 CASSFGQPQHF TGTGCCAGCAGTTTCGGTCAGCCCCAGCATTTT
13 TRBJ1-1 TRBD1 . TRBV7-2 CASSLDRGYEAFF TGTGCCAGCAGCTTAGACAGGGGATATGAAGCTTTCTTT
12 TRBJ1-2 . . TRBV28 CASSAGPYGYTF TGTGCCAGCAGTGCGGGGCCCTATGGCTACACCTTC
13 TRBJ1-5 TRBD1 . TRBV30 CAWSPDRDQPQHF TGTGCCTGGAGTCCTGACAGGGATCAGCCCCAGCATTTT
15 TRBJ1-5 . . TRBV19 CASSPQGWLNQPQHF TGTGCCAGTAGTCCTCAGGGATGGCTCAATCAGCCCCAGCATTTT
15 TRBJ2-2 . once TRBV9 CASNPRGSDTGELFF TGTGCCAGCAACCCCCGGGGGTCCGACACCGGGGAGCTGTTTTTT
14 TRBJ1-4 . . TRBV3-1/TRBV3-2 CASSHYTGREKLFF TGTGCCAGCAGTCACTACACAGGGCGTGAAAAACTGTTTTTT
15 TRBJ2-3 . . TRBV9 CASSVEGHYTDTQYF TGTGCCAGCAGCGTAGAGGGACACTACACAGATACGCAGTATTTT
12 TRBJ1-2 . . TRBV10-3 CAISPDNYGYTF TGTGCCATCAGCCCAGATAACTATGGCTACACCTTC
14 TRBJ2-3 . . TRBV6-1 CASSEGRYTDTQYF TGTGCCAGCAGTGAGGGCCGGTACACAGATACGCAGTATTTT
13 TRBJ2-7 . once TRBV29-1 CSVSSGTGREQYF TGCAGCGTCTCCTCAGGGACGGGGAGGGAGCAGTACTTC
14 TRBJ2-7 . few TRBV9 CASSLSPGTYEQYF TGTGCCAGCAGTCTTTCCCCGGGAACCTACGAGCAGTACTTC
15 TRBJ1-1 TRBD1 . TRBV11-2 CASSPRQGTNTEAFF TGTGCCAGCAGCCCAAGACAGGGTACGAACACTGAAGCTTTCTTT
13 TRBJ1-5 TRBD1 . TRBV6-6 CASSSTGEQPQHF TGTGCCAGCAGTTCAACAGGGGAACAGCCCCAGCATTTT
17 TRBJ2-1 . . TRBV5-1 CASSLILNQGSYNEQFF TGCGCCAGCAGCCTGATCCTAAACCAGGGGTCCTACAATGAGCAGTTCTTC
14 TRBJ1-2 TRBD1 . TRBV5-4 CASSRGDREHGYTF TGTGCCAGCAGCCGTGGGGACAGGGAACATGGCTACACCTTC
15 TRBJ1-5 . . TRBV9 CASRGPMVSNQPQHF TGTGCCAGCAGGGGCCCTATGGTGAGCAATCAGCCCCAGCATTTT
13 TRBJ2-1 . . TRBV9 CASSVKQYNEQFF TGTGCCAGCAGCGTAAAACAGTACAATGAGCAGTTCTTC
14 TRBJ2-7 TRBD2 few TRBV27 CASSSPGLTVEQYF TGTGCCAGCAGTTCCCCGGGACTAACCGTCGAGCAGTACTTC
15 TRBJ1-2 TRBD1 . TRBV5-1 CASSITGGQGYGYTF TGCGCCAGCAGCATAACAGGGGGCCAGGGCTATGGCTACACCTTC
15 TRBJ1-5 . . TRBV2 CASRTQQGVNQPQHF TGTGCCAGCAGGACCCAGCAGGGCGTCAATCAGCCCCAGCATTTT
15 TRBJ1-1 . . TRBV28 CASSSPRGADTEAFF TGTGCCAGCAGTTCCCCGCGGGGGGCGGACACTGAAGCTTTCTTT
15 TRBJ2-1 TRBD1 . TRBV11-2 CASSLTGTGDNEQFF TGTGCCAGCAGTTTGACCGGGACAGGGGACAATGAGCAGTTCTTC
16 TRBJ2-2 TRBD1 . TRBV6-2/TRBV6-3 CASSWRQGAYTGELFF TGTGCCAGCAGTTGGAGACAGGGGGCTTACACCGGGGAGCTGTTTTTT
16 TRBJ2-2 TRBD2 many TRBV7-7 CASSRGRGVGTGELFF TGTGCTAGCAGCCGGGGACGGGGGGTCGGAACCGGGGAGCTGTTTTTT
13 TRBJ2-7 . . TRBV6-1 CASRLASSYEQYF TGTGCCAGCAGGTTAGCGTCCTCCTACGAGCAGTACTTC
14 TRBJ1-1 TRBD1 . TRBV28 CASRPGTGYFEAFF TGTGCCAGCAGACCGGGGACAGGATATTTTGAAGCTTTCTTT
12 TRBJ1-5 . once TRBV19 CASGMSNQPQHF TGTGCCAGCGGTATGAGCAATCAGCCCCAGCATTTT
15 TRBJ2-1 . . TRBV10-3 CAISGGTDSYNEQFF TGTGCCATCAGTGGCGGGACCGATTCCTACAATGAGCAGTTCTTC
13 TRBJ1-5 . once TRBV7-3 CASSLYRNQPQHF TGTGCCAGCAGCTTATACAGGAATCAGCCCCAGCATTTT
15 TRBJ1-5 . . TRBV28 CASSSPEGGNQPQHF TGTGCCAGCAGTTCCCCAGAGGGGGGGAATCAGCCCCAGCATTTT
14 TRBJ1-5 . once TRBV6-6 CASSPLGGDQPQHF TGTGCCAGCAGCCCCCTGGGGGGGGATCAGCCCCAGCATTTT
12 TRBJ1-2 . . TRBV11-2 CASTGTPYGYTF TGTGCCAGCACAGGGACTCCCTATGGCTACACCTTC
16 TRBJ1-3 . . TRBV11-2 CASSLVSGISGNTIYF TGTGCCAGCAGCTTAGTATCCGGGATCTCTGGAAACACCATATATTTT
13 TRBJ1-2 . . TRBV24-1 CATSDHGVYGYTF TGTGCCACCAGTGATCACGGGGTCTATGGCTACACCTTC
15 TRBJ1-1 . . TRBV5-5 CASSLANTGGTEAFF TGTGCCAGCAGCTTGGCGAATACGGGGGGCACTGAAGCTTTCTTT
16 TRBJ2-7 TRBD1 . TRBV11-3 CASSLRQGGSSYEQYF TGTGCCAGCAGCCTGCGACAGGGGGGAAGCTCCTACGAGCAGTACTTC
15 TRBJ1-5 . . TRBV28 CASTPSLAQGQPQHF TGTGCCAGCACCCCCTCTTTGGCGCAGGGACAGCCCCAGCATTTT
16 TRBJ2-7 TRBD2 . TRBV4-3 CASSRELGLATVEQYF TGCGCCAGCAGCCGCGAACTCGGACTAGCAACTGTCGAGCAGTACTTC
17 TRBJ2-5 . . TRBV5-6 CASSFLGIATSQETQYF TGTGCCAGCAGCTTTCTCGGAATAGCAACCTCCCAAGAGACCCAGTACTTC
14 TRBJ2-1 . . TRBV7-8 CASSIGTPEGEQFF TGTGCCAGCAGCATCGGGACTCCAGAAGGTGAGCAGTTCTTC
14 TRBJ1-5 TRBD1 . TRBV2 CASSEDRVGQPQHF TGTGCCAGCAGTGAGGACAGGGTCGGTCAGCCCCAGCATTTT
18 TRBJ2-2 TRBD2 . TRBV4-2 CASSQDPGRARGTGELFF TGTGCCAGCAGCCAAGATCCAGGGAGGGCCCGAGGGACCGGGGAGCTGTTTTTT
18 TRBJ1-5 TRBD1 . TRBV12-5 CASGLQFQGQGANQPQHF TGTGCTAGTGGTTTGCAATTTCAGGGACAGGGGGCTAATCAGCCCCAGCATTTT